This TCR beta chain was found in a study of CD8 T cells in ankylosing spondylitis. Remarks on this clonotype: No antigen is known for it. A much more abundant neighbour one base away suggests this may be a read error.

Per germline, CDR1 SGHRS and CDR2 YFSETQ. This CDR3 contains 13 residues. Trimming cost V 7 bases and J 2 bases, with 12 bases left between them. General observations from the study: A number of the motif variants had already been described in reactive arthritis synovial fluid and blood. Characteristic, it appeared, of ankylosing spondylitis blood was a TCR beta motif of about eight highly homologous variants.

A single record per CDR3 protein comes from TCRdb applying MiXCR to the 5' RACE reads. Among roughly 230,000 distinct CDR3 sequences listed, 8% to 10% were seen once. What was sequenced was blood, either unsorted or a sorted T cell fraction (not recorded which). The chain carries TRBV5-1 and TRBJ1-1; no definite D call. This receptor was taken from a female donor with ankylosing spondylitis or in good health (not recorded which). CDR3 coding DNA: TGCGCCAGCCATTCACTCCAAAACACTGAAGCTTTCTTT. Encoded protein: CASHSLQNTEAFF.